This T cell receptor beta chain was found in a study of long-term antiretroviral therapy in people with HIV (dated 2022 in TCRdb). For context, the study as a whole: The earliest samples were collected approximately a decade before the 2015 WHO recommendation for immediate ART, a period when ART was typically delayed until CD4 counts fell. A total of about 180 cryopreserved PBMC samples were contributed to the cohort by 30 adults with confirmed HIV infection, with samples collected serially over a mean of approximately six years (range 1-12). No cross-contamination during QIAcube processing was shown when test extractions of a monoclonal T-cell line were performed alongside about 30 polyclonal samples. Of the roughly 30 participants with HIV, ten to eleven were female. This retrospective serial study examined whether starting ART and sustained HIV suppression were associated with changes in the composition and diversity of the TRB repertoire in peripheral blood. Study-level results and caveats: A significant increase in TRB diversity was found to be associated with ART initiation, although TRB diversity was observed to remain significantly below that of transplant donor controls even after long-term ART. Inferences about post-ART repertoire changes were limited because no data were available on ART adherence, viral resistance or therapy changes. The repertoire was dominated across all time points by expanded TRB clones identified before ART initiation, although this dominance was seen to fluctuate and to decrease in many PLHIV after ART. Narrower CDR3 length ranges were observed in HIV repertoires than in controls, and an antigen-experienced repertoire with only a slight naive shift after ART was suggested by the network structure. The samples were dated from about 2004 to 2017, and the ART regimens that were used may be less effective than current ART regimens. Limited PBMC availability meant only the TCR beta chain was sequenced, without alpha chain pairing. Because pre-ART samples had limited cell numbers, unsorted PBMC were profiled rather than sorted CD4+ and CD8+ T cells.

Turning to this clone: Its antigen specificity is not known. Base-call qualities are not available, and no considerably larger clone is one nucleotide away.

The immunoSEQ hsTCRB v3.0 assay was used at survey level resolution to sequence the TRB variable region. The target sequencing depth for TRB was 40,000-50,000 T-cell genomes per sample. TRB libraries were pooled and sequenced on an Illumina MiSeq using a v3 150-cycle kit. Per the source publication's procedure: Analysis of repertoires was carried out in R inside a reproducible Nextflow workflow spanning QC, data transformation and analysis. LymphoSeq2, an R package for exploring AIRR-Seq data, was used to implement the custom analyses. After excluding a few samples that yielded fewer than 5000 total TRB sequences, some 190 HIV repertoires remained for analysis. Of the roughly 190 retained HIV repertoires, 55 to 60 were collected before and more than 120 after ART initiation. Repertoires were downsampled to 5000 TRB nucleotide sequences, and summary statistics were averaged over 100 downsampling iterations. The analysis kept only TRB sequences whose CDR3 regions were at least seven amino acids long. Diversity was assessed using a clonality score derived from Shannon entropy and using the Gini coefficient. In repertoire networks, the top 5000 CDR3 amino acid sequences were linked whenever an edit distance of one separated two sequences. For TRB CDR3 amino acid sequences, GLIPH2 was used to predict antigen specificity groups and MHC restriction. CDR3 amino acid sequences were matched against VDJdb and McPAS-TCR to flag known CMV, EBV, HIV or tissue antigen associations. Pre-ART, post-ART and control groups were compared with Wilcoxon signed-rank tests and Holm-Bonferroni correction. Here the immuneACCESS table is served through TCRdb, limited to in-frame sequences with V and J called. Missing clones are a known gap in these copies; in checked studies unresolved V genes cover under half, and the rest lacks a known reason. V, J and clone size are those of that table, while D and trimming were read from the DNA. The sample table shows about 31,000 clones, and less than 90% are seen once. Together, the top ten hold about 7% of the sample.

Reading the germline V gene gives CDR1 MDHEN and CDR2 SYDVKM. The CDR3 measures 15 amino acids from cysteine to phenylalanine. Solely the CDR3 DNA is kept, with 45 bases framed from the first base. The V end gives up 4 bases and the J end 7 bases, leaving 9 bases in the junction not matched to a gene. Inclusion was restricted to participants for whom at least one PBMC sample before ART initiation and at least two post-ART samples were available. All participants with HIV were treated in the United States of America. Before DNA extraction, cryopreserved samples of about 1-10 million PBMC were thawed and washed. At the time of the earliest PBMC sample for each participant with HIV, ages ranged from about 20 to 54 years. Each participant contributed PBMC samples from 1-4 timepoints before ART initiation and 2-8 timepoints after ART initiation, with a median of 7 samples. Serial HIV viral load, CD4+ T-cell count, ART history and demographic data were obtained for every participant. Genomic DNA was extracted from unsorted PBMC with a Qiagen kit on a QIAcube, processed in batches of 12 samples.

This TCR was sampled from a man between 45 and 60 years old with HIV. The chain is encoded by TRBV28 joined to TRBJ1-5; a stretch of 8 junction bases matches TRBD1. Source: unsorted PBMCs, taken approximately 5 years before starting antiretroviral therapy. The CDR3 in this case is CASSSTDREVQPQHF. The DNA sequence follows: TGTGCCAGCAGTTCAACGGACAGGGAAGTCCAGCCCCAGCATTTT.